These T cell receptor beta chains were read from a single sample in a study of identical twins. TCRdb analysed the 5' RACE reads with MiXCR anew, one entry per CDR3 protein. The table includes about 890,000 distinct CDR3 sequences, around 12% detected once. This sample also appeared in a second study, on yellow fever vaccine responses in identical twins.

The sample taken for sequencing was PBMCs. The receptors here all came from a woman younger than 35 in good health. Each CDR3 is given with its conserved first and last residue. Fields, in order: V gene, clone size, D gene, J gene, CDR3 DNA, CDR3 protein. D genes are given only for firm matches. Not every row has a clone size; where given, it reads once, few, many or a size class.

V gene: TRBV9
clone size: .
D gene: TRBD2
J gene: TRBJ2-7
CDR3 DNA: TGTGCCAGCAGCCCTGGACTAGCGGAGTACTACGAGCAGTACTTC
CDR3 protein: CASSPGLAEYYEQYF

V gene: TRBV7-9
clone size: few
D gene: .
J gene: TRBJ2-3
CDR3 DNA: TGTGCCAGCAGCTTAGGTCTGGGTGAGGGAGGAACAGATACGCAGTATTTT
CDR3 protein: CASSLGLGEGGTDTQYF

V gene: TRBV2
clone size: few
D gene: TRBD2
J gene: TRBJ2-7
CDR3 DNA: TGTGCCAGCAGGCGACTAGCGGGAGGCTTCGGCGAGCAGTACTTC
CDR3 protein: CASRRLAGGFGEQYF

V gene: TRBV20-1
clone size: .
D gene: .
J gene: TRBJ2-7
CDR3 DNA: TGCAGTGCTAGTGGCCGGGACTGGTCCTACGAGCAGTACTTC
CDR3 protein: CSASGRDWSYEQYF

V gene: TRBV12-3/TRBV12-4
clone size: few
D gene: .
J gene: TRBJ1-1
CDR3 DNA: TGTGCCAGCAGTTTTGGTCCGGGGGACACTGAAGCTTTCTTT
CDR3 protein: CASSFGPGDTEAFF

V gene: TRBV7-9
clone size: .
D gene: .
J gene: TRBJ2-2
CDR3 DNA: TGTGCCAGCAGCTTAGGGGAGACCCGGGAGCTGTTTTTT
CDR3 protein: CASSLGETRELFF

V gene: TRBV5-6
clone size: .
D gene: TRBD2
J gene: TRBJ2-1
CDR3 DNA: TGTGCCAGCAGCTTACGGTACAGGGCACCAGAAGTAGTTGCGGGAGGGCGTAATGAGCAGTTCTTC
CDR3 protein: CASSLRYRAPEVVAGGRNEQFF

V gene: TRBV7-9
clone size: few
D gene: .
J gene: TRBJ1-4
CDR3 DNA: TGTGCCAGCAGCTTCTACGGTCTGGAAAAACTGTTTTTT
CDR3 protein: CASSFYGLEKLFF

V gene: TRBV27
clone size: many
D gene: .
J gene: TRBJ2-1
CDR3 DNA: TGTGCCAGCAGTTTATTGGTTAGTACCAATGAGCAGTTCTTC
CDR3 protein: CASSLLVSTNEQFF

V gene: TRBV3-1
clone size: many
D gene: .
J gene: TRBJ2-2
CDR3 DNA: TGTGCCAGCAGCCAACGCTACACCGGGGAGCTGTTTTTT
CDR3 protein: CASSQRYTGELFF

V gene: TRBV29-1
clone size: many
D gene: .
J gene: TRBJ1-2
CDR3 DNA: TGCAGCGTTGGAGAATATATTGAGGTCTTTAACTATGGCTACACCTTC
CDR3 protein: CSVGEYIEVFNYGYTF

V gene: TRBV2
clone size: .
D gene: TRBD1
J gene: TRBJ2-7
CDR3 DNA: TGTGCCAGCACCCTGACCCCCGGACAGGGGGGAACCGAGCAGTACTTC
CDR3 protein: CASTLTPGQGGTEQYF

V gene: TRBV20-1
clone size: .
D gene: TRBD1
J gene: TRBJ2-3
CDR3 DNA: TGCAGTGCTAGGGGGTGGACAGGCGACACAGATACGCAGTATTTT
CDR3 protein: CSARGWTGDTDTQYF

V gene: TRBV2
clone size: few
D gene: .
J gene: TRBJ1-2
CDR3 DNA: TGTGCCAGCGGCGGCTCCCCGGTAAGGGGCTACACCTTC
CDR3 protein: CASGGSPVRGYTF

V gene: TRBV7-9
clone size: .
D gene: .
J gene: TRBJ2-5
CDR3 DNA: TGTGCCAGCAGCCCGAACGTGGCCCAGTACTTC
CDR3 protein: CASSPNVAQYF

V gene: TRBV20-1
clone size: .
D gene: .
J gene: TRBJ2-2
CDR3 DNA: TGCAGTGCTATTTCGGGGGCGAACACCGGGGAGCTGTTTTTT
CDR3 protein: CSAISGANTGELFF

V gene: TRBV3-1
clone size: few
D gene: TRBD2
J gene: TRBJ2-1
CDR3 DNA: TGTGCCAGCAGCCAAGAATCAGCACTAGCGGTAACCAATGAGCAGTTCTTC
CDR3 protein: CASSQESALAVTNEQFF

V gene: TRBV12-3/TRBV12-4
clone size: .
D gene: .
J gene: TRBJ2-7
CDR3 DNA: TGTGCCAGCAGTTTGAGGCGGGTGGGGGGCGAGCAGTACTTC
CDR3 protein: CASSLRRVGGEQYF

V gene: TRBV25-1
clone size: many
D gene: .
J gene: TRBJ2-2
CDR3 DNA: TGTGCCAGCAGCCCGCTAGGGGAGCTGTTTTTT
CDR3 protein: CASSPLGELFF

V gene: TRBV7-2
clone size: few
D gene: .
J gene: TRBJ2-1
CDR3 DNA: TGTGCCAGCAGCGCCTCGGGAGCACAATTTAACAATGAGCAGTTCTTC
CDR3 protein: CASSASGAQFNNEQFF

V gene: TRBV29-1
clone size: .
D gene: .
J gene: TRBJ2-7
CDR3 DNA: TGCAGCGTTCGGAAGGGGTACTCCTACGAGCAGTACTTC
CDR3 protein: CSVRKGYSYEQYF

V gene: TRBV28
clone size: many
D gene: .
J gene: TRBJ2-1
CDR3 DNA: TGTGCCAGCAGTTTAAAAGCGTTAATGGAGCAGTTCTTC
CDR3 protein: CASSLKALMEQFF

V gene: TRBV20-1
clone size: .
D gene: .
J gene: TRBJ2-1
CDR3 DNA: TGCAGTGCTAGAGATCTTGCGGGACATTACAATGAGCAGTTCTTC
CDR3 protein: CSARDLAGHYNEQFF

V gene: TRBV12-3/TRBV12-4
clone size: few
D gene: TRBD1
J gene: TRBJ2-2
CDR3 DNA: TGTGCCAGCAGCCGACCGACAGGGGTGGACACCGGGGAGCTGTTTTTT
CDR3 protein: CASSRPTGVDTGELFF

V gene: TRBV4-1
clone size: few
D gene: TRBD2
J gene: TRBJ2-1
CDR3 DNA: TGCGCCAGCAGCCAAGATCCTAGCGGGAGGGCCAATGAGCAGTTCTTC
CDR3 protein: CASSQDPSGRANEQFF

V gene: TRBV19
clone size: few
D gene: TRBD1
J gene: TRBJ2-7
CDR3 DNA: TGTGCCAGTAGTGTCCGGGGACAGGGCTACGAGCAGTACTTC
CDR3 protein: CASSVRGQGYEQYF

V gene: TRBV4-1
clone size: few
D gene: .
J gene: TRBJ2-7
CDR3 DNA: TGCGCCAGCAGCCAGAGGCGGGCGGACGAGCAGTACTTC
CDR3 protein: CASSQRRADEQYF

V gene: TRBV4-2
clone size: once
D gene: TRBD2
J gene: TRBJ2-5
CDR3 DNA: TGTGCCAGCAGCCGGCATGGACTAGCGGGGGGACCCCAAGAGACCCAGTACTTC
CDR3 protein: CASSRHGLAGGPQETQYF

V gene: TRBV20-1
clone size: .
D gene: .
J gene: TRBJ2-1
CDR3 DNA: TGCAGTGCTGCTGATAACCGGGACCTTTTGTTCTTC
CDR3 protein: CSAADNRDLLFF

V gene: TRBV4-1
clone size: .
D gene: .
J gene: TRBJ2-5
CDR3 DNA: TGCGCCAGCAGCCAAGACGACGGAATAGGGGTGGAGACCCAGTACTTC
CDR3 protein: CASSQDDGIGVETQYF

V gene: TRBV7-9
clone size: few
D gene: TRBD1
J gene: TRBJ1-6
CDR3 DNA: TGTGCCAGCAGCGTAGCGACAGGGGGCGAGACACCCCTCCACTTT
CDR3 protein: CASSVATGGETPLHF

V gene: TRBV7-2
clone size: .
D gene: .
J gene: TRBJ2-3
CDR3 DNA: TGTGCCAGCAGCACCAGGGGGGACAGATACACAGATACGCAGTATTTT
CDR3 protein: CASSTRGDRYTDTQYF

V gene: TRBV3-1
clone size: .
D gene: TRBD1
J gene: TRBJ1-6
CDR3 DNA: TGTGCCAGCAGCCGACAGGGGTCGGGCTCACCCCTCCACTTT
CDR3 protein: CASSRQGSGSPLHF

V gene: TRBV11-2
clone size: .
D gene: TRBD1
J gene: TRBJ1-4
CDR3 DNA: TGTGCCAGCAGGCCCAGGTTAGGGGGCGGAATCACTAATGAAAAACTGTTTTTT
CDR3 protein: CASRPRLGGGITNEKLFF

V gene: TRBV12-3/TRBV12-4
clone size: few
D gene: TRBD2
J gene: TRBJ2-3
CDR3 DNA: TGTGCCAGCAGTCTCGGGACTAGTAGGGGTTCAAGTACGCAGTATTTT
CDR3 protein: CASSLGTSRGSSTQYF

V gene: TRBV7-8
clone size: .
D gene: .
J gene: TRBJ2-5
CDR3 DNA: TGTGCCAGCAGCTCAACGGCGGTACAAGAGACCCAGTACTTC
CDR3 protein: CASSSTAVQETQYF

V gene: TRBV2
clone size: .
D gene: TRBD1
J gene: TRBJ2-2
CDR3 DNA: TGTGCCAGCAGCGCCGATACAGGGGGCGTCACCGGGGAGCTGTTTTTT
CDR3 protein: CASSADTGGVTGELFF